This TCR beta chain was identified during a study of Ad26.COV2.S vaccination and SARS-CoV-2 variants. Treatment here: 15 to 20 received Ad26.COV2.S at low or high dose, single or two shots; several received placebo; per-sample allocation not given. At day 63 after the first vaccine or placebo injection, samples were drawn. The assay was immunoSEQ multiplex PCR, and TCRdb's table has in-frame clones only and misses some. The sample comprises 400,000 to 450,000 clones, roughly 87% of which are singletons, and less than 5.5% rests with the top ten. The sample consisted of peripheral blood, taken in a trial of Ad26.COV2.S vaccine versus placebo. This receptor was obtained from a person between 18 and 59 years old who received the Ad26.COV2.S COVID-19 vaccine or a placebo.

The CDR3 nucleotides are TGCGCCAGCAGCCAAGACAGGGGGCCTGGAAACACCATATATTTT. Translated, it gives CASSQDRGPGNTIYF. The J gene is TRBJ1-3, the V gene TRBV4-3; 8 nucleotides align to TRBD1. Germline V gene sequence: CDR1 LGHNA, CDR2 YSLEER. This CDR3 has 15 residues. Trimming removed 0 bases from V and 2 bases from J; junction bases left unmatched: 0.